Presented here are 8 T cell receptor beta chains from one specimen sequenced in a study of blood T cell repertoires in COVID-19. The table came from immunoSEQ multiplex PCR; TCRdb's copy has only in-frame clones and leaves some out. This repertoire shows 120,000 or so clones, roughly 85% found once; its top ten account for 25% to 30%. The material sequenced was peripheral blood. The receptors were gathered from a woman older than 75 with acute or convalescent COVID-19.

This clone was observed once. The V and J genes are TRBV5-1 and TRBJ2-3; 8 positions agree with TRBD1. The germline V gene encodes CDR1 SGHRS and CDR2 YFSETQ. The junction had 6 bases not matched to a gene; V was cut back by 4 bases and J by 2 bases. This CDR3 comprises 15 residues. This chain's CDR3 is CASSRTGSFTDTQYF. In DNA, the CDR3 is TGCGCCAGCAGCCGGACAGGGTCCTTCACAGATACGCAGTATTTT.

Written as DNA, the CDR3 is TGTGCCAGTAGTATCAGTAGGGGTGGCGGCTACACCTTC. Protein sequence: CASSISRGGGYTF. The V gene is TRBV19, the J gene TRBJ1-2, with a weak D call TRBD1 (5 bases). The CDR3 loop spans 13 amino acids. Germline V gene sequence: CDR1 LNHDA, CDR2 SQIVND (reference sequence). V lost 3 bases, J lost 8 bases, and 13 bases lay in between.

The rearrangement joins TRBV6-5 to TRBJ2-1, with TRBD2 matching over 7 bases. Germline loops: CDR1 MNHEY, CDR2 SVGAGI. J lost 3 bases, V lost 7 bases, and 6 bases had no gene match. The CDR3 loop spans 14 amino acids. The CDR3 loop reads CASTLGGGYNEQFF. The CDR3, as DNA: TGTGCCAGCACCCTCGGCGGGGGCTACAATGAGCAGTTCTTC.

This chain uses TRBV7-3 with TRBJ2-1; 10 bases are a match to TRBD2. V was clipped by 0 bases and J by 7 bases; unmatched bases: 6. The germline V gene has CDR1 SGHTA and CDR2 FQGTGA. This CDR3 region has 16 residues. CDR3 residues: CASSLTEASGGNEQFF. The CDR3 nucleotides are TGTGCCAGCAGCTTAACGGAGGCTAGCGGGGGAAATGAGCAGTTCTTC.

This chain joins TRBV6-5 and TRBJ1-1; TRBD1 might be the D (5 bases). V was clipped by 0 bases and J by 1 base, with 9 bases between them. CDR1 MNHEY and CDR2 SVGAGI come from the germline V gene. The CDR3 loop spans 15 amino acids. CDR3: CASSYSIQGNTEAFF. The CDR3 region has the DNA TGTGCCAGCAGTTACTCGATCCAGGGGAACACTGAAGCTTTCTTT.

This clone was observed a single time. CDR3 sequence reads: CASSPGLAGENTGELFF. In nucleotides, the CDR3 is TGTGCCAGCAGCCCGGGACTAGCGGGGGAGAACACCGGGGAGCTGTTTTTT. The chain is built from TRBV7-9 and TRBJ2-2; 14 bases map to TRBD2. Germline V gives CDR1 SEHNR, CDR2 FQNEAQ (reference sequence). V shed 5 bases, J shed 1 base, and the junction held 3 bases outside the gene matches. This CDR3 has 17 residues.

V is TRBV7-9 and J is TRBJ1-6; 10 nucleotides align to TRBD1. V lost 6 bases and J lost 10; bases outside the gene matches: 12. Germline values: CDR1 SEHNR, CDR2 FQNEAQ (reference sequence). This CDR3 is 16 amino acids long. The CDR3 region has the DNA TGTGCCAGCAGTCGTACCGGGACAGGGGTTCGATCACCCCTCCACTTT. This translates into CASSRTGTGVRSPLHF.

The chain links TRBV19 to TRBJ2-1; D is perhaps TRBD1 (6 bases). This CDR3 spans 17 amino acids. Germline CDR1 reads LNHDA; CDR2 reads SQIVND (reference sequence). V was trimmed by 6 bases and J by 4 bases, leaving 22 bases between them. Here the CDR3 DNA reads TGTGCCAGTAGACCGGATCACAGGGCTTCTTCGTACAATGAGCAGTTCTTC. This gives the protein CASRPDHRASSYNEQFF.